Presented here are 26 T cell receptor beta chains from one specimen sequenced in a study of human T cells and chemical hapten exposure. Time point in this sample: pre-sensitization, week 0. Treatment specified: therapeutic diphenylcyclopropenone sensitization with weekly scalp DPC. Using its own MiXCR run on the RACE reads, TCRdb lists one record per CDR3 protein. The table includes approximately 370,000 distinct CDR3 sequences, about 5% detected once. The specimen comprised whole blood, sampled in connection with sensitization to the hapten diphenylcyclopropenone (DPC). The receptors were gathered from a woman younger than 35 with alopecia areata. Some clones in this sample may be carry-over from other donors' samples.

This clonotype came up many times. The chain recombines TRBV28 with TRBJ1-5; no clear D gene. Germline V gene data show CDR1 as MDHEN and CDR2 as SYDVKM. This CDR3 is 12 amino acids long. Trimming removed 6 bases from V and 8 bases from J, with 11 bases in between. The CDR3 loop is CASRFQLEPQHF. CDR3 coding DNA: TGTGCCAGCAGATTCCAGCTAGAGCCCCAGCATTTT. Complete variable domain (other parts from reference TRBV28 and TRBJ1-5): DVKVTQSSRYLVKRTGEKVFLECVQDMDHENMFWYRQDPGLGLRLIYFSYDVKMKEKGDIPEGYSVSREKKERFSLILESASTNQTSMYLCASRFQLEPQHFGDGTRLSIL.

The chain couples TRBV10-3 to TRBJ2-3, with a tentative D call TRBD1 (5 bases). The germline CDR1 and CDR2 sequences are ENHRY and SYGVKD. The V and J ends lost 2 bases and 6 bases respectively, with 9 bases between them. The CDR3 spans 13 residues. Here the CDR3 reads CAISEPPGDTQYF. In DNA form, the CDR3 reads TGTGCCATCAGTGAGCCCCCAGGGGATACGCAGTATTTT.

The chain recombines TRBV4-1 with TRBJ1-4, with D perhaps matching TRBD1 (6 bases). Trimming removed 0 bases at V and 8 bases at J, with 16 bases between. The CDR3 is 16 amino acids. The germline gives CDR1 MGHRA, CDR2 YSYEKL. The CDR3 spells CASSQDIRDTLEKLFF. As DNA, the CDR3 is TGCGCCAGCAGCCAAGATATCCGGGACACGTTAGAAAAACTGTTTTTT.

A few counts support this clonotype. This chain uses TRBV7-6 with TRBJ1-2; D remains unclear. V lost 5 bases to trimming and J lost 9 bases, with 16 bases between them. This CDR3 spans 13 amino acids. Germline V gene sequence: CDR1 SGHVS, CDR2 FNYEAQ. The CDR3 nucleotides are TGTGCCAGCAGCCCCGGTACGTCCGGGCGCTACACCTTC. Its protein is CASSPGTSGRYTF.

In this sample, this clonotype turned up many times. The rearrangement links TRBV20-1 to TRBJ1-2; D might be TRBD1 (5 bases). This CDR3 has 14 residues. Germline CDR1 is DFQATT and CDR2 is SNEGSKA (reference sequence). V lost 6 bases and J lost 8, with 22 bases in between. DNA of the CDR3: TGCAGTGCCCCTCTCGTGGGGGGAGAAGGCGGCTACACCTTC. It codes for CSAPLVGGEGGYTF.

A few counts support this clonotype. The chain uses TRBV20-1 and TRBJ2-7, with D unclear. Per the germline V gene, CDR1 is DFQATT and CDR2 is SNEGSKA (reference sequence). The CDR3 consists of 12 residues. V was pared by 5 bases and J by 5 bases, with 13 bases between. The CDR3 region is CSASGTDHEQYF. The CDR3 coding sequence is TGCAGTGCTTCCGGTACAGACCACGAGCAGTACTTC.

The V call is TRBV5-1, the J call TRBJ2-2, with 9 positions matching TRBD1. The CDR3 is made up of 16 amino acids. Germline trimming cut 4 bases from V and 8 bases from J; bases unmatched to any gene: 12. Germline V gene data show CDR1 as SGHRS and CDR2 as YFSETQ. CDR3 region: CASSPGQGSHIGELFF. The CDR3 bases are TGCGCCAGCAGCCCGGGACAGGGCTCGCACATTGGGGAGCTGTTTTTT.

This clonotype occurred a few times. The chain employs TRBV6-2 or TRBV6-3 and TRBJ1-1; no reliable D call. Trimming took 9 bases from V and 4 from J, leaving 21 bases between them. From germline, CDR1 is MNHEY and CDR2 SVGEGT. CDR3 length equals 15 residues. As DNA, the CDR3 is TGTGCCAGTAACGACCTCCGACACGAACTCACTGAAGCTTTCTTT. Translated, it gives CASNDLRHELTEAFF.

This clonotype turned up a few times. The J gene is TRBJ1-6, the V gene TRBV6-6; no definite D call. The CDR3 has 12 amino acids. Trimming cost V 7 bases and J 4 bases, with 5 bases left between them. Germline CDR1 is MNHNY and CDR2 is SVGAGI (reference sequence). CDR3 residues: CASTEYNSPLHF. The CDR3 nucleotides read TGTGCCAGCACCGAATATAATTCACCCCTCCACTTT.

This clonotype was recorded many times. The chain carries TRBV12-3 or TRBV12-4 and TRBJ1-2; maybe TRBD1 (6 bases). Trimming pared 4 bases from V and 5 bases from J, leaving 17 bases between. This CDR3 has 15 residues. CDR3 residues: CASSSNRVLGYGYTF. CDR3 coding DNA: TGTGCCAGCAGTTCGAACAGGGTATTGGGGTATGGCTACACCTTC.

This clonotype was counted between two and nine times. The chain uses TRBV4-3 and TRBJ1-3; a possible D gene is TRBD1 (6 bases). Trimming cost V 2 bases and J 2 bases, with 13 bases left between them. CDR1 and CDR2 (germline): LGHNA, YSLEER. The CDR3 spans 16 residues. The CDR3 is CASSQKVRGAGNTIYF. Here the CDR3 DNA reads TGCGCCAGCAGCCAAAAAGTCAGGGGAGCTGGAAACACCATATATTTT.

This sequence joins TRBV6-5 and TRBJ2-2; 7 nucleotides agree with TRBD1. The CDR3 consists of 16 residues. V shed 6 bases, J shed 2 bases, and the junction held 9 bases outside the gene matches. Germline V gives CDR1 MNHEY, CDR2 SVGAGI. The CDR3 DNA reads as TGTGCCAGCAGGGGTGTGGGGGACAGCAACACCGGGGAGCTGTTTTTT. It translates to CASRGVGDSNTGELFF.

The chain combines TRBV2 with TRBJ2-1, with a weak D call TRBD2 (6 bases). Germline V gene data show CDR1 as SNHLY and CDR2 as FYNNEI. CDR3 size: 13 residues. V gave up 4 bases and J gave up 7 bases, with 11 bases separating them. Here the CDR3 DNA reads TGTGCCAGCAGTGCGGGACGGGGGAATGAGCAGTTCTTC. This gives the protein CASSAGRGNEQFF.

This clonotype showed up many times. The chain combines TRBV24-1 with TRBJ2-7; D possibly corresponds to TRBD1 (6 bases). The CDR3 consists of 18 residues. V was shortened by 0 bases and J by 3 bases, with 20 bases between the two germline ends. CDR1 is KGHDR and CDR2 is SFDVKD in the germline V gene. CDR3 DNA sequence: TGTGCCACCAGTGATTTGCACATCCCTGAAGCAGGGGACTACGAGCAGTACTTC. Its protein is CATSDLHIPEAGDYEQYF.

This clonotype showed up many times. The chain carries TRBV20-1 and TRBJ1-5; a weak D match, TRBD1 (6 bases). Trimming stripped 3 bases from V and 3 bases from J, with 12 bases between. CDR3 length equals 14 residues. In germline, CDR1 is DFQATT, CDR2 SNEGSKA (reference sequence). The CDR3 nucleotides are TGCAGTGCTAGGTTCACAGGGTACAATCAGCCCCAGCATTTT. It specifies CSARFTGYNQPQHF.

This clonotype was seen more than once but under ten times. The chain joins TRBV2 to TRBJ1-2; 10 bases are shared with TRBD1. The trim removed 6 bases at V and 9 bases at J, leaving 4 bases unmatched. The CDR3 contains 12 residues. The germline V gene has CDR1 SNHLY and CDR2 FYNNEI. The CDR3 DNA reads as TGTGCCAGCAGCCAGACAGGGGGCAGCTACACCTTC. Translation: CASSQTGGSYTF.

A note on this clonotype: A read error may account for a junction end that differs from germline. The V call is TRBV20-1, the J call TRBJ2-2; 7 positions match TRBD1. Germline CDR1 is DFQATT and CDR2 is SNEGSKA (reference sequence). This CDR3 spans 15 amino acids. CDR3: CSARRGQTNTGELLF. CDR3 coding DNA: TGCAGTGCTAGACGGGGACAGACAAACACCGGGGAGCTGCTTTTT.

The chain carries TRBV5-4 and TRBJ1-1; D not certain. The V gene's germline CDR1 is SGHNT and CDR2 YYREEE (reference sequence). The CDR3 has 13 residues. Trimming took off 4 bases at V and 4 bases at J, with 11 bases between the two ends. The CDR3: CASSPGSSTEAFF. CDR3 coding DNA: TGTGCCAGCAGCCCCGGTTCTTCCACTGAAGCTTTCTTT.

The CDR3 here is CASSDIGYSTDTQYF. The CDR3 bases are TGTGCCAGCAGCGACATTGGATATAGCACAGATACGCAGTATTTT. The rearrangement links TRBV6-2 or TRBV6-3 to TRBJ2-3; D not resolved. V lost 6 bases and J 0 bases, leaving 13 bases between the germline ends. Germline values: CDR1 MNHEY, CDR2 SVGEGT. This CDR3 has 15 amino acids.

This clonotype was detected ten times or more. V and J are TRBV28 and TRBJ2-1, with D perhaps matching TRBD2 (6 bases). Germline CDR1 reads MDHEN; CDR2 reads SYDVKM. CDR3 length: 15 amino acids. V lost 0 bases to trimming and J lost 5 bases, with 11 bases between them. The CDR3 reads CASSLWDQRDNEQFF. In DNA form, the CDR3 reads TGTGCCAGCAGTTTATGGGACCAGCGGGACAATGAGCAGTTCTTC.

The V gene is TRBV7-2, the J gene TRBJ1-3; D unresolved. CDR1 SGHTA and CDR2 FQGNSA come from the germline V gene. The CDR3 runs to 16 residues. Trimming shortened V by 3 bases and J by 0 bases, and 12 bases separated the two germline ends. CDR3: CASSLKGAYSGNTIYF. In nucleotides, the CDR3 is TGTGCCAGCAGCTTGAAGGGCGCATACTCTGGAAACACCATATATTTT.

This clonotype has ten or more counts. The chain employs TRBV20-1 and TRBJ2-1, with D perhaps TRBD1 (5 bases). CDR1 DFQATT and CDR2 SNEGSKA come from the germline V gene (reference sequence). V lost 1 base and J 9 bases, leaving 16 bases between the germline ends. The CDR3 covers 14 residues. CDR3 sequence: CSARASTDRGEQFF. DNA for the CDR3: TGCAGTGCTAGAGCGTCGACAGACCGCGGTGAGCAGTTCTTC.

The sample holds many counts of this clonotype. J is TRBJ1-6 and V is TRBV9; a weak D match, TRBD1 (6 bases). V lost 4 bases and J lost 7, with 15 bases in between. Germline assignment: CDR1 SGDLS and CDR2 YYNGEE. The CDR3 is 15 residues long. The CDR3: CASSIQGHGNSPLHF. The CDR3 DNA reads TGTGCCAGCAGCATACAGGGACACGGAAATTCACCCCTCCACTTT.

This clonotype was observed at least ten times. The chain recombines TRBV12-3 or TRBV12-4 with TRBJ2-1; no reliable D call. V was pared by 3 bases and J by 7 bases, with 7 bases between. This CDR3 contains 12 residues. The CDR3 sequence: CASSFPRNEQFF. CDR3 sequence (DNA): TGTGCCAGCAGTTTCCCCCGAAATGAGCAGTTCTTC.

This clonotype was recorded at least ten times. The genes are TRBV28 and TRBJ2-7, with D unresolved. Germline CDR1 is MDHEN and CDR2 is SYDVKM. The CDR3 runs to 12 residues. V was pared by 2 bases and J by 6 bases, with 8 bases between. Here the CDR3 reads CASSLTVGEQYF. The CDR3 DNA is TGTGCCAGCAGTTTAACGGTGGGCGAGCAGTACTTC.

DNA for the CDR3: TGCAGTGCTAGAGATGGCTCCTCCGGCGGGTACACCATATATTTT. This codes for CSARDGSSGGYTIYF. The rearrangement links TRBV20-1 to TRBJ1-3; D gene uncertain. The CDR3 loop spans 15 amino acids. Looked up from germline, CDR1 is DFQATT and CDR2 is SNEGSKA (reference sequence). Trimming removed 0 bases at V and 8 bases at J, with 17 bases between.